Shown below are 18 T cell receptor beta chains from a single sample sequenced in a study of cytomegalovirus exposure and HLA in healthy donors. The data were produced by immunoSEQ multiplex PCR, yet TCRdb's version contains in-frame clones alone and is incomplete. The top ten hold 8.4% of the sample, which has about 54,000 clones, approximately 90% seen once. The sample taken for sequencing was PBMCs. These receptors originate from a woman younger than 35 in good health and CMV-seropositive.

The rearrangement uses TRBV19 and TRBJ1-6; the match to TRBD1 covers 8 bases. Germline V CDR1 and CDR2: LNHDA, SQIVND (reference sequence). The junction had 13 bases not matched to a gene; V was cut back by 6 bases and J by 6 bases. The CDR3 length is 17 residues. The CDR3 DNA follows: TGTGCCAGTAGGGGCCTTCAGGGGGCGCTTGGTAATTCACCCCTCCACTTT. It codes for CASRGLQGALGNSPLHF.

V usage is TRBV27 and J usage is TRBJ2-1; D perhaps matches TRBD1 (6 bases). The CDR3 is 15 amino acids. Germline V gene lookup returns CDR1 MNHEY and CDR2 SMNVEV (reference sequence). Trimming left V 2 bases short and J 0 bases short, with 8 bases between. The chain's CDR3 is CASSLDRSSYNEQFF. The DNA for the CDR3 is TGTGCCAGCAGTTTAGACAGGAGCTCCTACAATGAGCAGTTCTTC.

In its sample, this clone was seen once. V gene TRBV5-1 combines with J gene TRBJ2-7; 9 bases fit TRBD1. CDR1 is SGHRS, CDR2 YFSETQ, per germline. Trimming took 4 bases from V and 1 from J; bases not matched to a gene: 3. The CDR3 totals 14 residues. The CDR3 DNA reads TGCGCCAGCAGCCGGGACAGGGTATCCTACGAGCAGTACTTC. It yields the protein CASSRDRVSYEQYF.

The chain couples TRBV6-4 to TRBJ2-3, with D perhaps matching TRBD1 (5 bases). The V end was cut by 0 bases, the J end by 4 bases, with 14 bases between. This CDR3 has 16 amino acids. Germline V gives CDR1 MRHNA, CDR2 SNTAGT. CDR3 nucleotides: TGTGCCAGCAGTGACTCGCGGTCAGGGAAAGCAGATACGCAGTATTTT. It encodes CASSDSRSGKADTQYF.

The CDR3 loop is CASSSGDRGLDEQYF. The CDR3 DNA reads as TGTGCCAGCAGCTCCGGCGACAGGGGGCTCGACGAGCAGTACTTC. The chain is built from TRBV7-9 and TRBJ2-7, with 10 bases aligning to TRBD1. The V and J ends lost 4 bases and 5 bases, in that order; junction bases with no gene match: 8. The CDR3 has 15 amino acids. CDR1 SEHNR and CDR2 FQNEAQ come from the germline V gene (reference sequence).

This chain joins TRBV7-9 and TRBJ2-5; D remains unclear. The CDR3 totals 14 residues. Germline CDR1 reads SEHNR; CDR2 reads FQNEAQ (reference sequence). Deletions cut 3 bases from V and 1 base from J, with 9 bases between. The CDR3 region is CASSLLSGQETQYF. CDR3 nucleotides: TGTGCCAGCAGCTTGCTGTCAGGCCAAGAGACCCAGTACTTC.

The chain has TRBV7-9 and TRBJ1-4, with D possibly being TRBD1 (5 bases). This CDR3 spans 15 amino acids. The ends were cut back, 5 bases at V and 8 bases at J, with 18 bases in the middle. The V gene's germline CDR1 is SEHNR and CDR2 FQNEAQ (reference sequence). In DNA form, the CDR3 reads TGTGCCAGCAGCCACGGACGGCGGGACTCAGAAAAACTGTTTTTT. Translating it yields CASSHGRRDSEKLFF.

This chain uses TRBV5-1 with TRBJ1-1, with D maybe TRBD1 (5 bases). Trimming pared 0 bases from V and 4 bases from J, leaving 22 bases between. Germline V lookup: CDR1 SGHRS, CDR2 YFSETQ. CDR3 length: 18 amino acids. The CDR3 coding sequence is TGCGCCAGCAGCTTGGCCCTCGGCTTCGATAGGGGTGGCACTGAAGCTTTCTTT. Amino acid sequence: CASSLALGFDRGGTEAFF.

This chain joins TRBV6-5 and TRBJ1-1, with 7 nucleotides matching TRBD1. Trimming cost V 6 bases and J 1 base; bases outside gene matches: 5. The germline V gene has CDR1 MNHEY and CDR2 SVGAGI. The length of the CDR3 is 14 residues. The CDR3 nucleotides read TGTGCCAGCAGGACAGGGAGAGCGAACACTGAAGCTTTCTTT. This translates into CASRTGRANTEAFF.

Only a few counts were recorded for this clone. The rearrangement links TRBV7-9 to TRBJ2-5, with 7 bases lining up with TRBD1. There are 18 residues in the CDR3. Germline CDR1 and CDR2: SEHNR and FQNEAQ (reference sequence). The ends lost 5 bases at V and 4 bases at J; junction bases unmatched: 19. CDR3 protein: CASSQRNRPGGYGETQYF. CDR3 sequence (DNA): TGTGCCAGCAGCCAACGGAACAGGCCAGGGGGTTACGGAGAGACCCAGTACTTC.

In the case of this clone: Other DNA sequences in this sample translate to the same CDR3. CDR3 region: CASSGLRGGYGYTF. CDR3 DNA: TGTGCCAGCAGTGGGCTCCGGGGGGGATATGGCTACACCTTC. The chain couples TRBV2 to TRBJ1-2, with a possible D match to TRBD1 (5 bases). Germline loops: CDR1 SNHLY, CDR2 FYNNEI. Trimming stripped 4 bases from V and 5 bases from J, with 14 bases between. There are 14 residues in the CDR3.

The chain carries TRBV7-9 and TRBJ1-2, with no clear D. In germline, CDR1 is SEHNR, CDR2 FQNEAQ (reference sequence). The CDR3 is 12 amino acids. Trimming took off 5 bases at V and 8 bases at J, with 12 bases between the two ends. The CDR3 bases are TGTGCCAGCAGCGACCTGGGGAGGGGCTACACCTTC. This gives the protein CASSDLGRGYTF.

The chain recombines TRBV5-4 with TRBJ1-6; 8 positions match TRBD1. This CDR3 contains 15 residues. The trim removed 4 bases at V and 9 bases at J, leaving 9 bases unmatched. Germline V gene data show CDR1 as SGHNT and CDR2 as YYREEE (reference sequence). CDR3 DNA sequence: TGTGCCAGCAGCGCCTCCGGGACAGGCCTTTCACCCCTCCACTTT. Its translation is CASSASGTGLSPLHF.

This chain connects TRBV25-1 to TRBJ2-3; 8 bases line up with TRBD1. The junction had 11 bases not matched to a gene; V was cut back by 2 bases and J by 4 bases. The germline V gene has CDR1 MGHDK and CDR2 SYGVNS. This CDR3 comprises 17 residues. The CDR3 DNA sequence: TGTGCCAGCAGTGAACTCGGACAGGGTTTGAAATCAGATACGCAGTATTTT. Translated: CASSELGQGLKSDTQYF. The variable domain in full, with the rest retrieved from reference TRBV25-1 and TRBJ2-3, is EADIYQTPRYLVIGTGKKITLECSQTMGHDKMYWYQQDPGMELHLIHYSYGVNSTEKGDLSSESTVSRIRTEHFPLTLESARPSHTSQYLCASSELGQGLKSDTQYFGPGTRLTVL.

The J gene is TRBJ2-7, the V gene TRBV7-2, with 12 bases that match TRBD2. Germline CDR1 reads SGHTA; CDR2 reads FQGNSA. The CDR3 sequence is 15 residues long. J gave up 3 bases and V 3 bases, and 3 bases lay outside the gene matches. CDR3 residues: CASSFRTSGVYEQYF. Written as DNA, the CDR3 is TGTGCCAGCAGCTTTAGGACTAGCGGGGTCTACGAGCAGTACTTC.

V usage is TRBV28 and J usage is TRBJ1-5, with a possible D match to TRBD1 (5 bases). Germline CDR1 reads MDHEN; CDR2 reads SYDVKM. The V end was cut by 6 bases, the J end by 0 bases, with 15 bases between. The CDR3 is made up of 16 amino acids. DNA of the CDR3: TGTGCCAGCAGGAACGGGGGACCCTATAGCAATCAGCCCCAGCATTTT. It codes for CASRNGGPYSNQPQHF.

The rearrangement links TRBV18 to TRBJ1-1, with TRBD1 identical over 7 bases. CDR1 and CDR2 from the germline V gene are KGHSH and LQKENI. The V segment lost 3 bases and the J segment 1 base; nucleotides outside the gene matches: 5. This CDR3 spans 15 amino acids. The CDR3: CASSPRQGPNTEAFF. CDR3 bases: TGTGCCAGCTCACCCCGACAGGGACCGAACACTGAAGCTTTCTTT.

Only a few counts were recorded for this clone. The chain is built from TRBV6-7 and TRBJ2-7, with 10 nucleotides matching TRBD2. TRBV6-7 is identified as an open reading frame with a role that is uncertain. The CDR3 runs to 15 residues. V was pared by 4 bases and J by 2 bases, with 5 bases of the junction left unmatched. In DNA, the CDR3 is TGTGCCAGCAGTTCCGATAGCGGGGGGACCTACGAGCAGTACTTC. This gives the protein CASSSDSGGTYEQYF.